The source of this TCR beta chain is a study of molecular identifiers for immune sequencing clone quantification. General observations from the study: Naive cells had under 1% of molecules in clones above 20 RNA copies, effectors over 97%.

TCRdb re-called the PCR reads with MiXCR, one entry per CDR3 protein. The sample yields tens of thousands of distinct CDR3 sequences, about a third seen once. A word on this clonotype: Its antigen is as yet unknown.

CDR3 length: 14 amino acids. V dropped 2 bases and J dropped 5 bases, with 10 bases sitting between them. The germline gives CDR1 MNHNS, CDR2 SASEGT. The chain links TRBV6-1 to TRBJ2-4; D tentatively fits TRBD1 or TRBD2 (5 bases each). This TCR was recovered from a human donor in good health. Some libraries in this study had Jurkat cell RNA spiked in. Sequenced input: naive CD8+ T cells from blood, with Jurkat cell RNA spiked in. Subset in this sample: FACS-sorted CD8+CD4-CCR7+CD45RA+ naive T cells. CDR3 in DNA: TGTGCCAGCAGTGAACTAAGGGGAGAAAACATTCAGTACTTC. It translates to CASSELRGENIQYF.